These 23 T cell receptor beta chains came from one sample sequenced in a study of T cells in narcolepsy. Profiling relied on immunoSEQ multiplex PCR, and the TCRdb table lists in-frame clones only, not all of them. The sample shows 20,000 to 25,000 clones, just over 90% of them seen only once. The sequencing sample was made of CD45RA- memory CD4+ T cells from PBMCs. Receptors were obtained from a human donor with narcolepsy.

The chain employs TRBV11-2 and TRBJ1-1, with 12 bases matching TRBD1. This CDR3 comprises 16 residues. V gave up 5 bases and J gave up 3 bases; unmatched junction bases: 7. Germline CDR1 and CDR2: SGHAT and FQNNGV. The CDR3 DNA is TGTGCCAGCAGCCTGGGACAGGGGGCACGGGACACTGAAGCTTTCTTT. Translating it yields CASSLGQGARDTEAFF.

This chain connects TRBV7-9 to TRBJ2-4; D ambiguous. The germline CDR1 and CDR2 sequences are SEHNR and FQNEAQ (reference sequence). This CDR3 contains 12 residues. V shed 4 bases and J shed 6 bases, with 7 bases lying between them. CDR3 sequence reads: CASSSSGNIQYF. The CDR3 coding sequence is TGTGCCAGCAGCTCCTCGGGAAACATTCAGTACTTC.

The rearrangement links TRBV6-4 to TRBJ2-6; no definite D call. Germline CDR1 MRHNA, CDR2 SNTAGT. The ends were cut back, 6 bases at V and 0 bases at J, with 12 bases in the middle. This CDR3 contains 16 residues. The CDR3 sequence is CASSPDPASGANVLTF. CDR3 DNA: TGTGCCAGCAGCCCGGACCCAGCCTCTGGGGCCAACGTCCTGACTTTC.

The V and J genes are TRBV7-2 and TRBJ1-5; D is possibly TRBD1 (5 bases). This CDR3 has 13 residues. V was shortened by 1 base and J by 6 bases, with 7 bases between the two germline ends. Germline V lookup: CDR1 SGHTA, CDR2 FQGNSA. CDR3 DNA sequence: TGTGCCAGCAGCTTAGGGGGGGTTCAGCCCCAGCATTTT. The encoded protein is CASSLGGVQPQHF.

This clone appeared once. The gene calls are TRBV19 and TRBJ2-1; 13 bases map to TRBD2. This CDR3 region has 15 residues. Unmatched junction bases numbered 5, after V lost 6 bases and J lost 6 bases. Germline V gene lookup returns CDR1 LNHDA and CDR2 SQIVND (reference sequence). This CDR3 reads CASSTGTSGINEQFF. The CDR3 DNA sequence: TGTGCCAGTAGCACCGGGACTAGCGGGATCAATGAGCAGTTCTTC.

CDR3 protein: CASSPRTGADTEAFF. CDR3 nucleotides: TGTGCCAGCAGTCCGCGGACAGGCGCGGACACTGAAGCTTTCTTT. The chain employs TRBV28 and TRBJ1-1; 7 nucleotides align to TRBD1. This CDR3 is built from 15 residues. The trim removed 5 bases at V and 3 bases at J, leaving 9 bases unmatched. Germline CDR1 MDHEN, CDR2 SYDVKM.

The chain combines TRBV19 with TRBJ1-4, with a weak D call TRBD1 (6 bases). The germline CDR1 and CDR2 sequences are LNHDA and SQIVND (reference sequence). The CDR3 runs 13 residues. V lost 10 bases and J lost 7, with 16 bases in between. This chain's CDR3 is CATSRGASEKLFF. The CDR3 DNA sequence: TGTGCCACCTCACGGGGGGCGAGTGAAAAACTGTTTTTT.

This clone came up a few times. The chain combines TRBV7-9 with TRBJ1-3, with D perhaps matching TRBD1 (5 bases). V dropped 1 base and J dropped 0 bases, with 7 bases sitting between them. The CDR3 spans 15 residues. Per the germline V gene, CDR1 is SEHNR and CDR2 is FQNEAQ (reference sequence). The CDR3 DNA reads as TGTGCCAGCAGCTTAGTAGACAGCTCTGGAAACACCATATATTTT. It is translated as CASSLVDSSGNTIYF.

Notes on this clone: Other DNA sequences within the sample encode an identical CDR3. V and J are TRBV14 and TRBJ2-7; D gene unclear. Germline loops: CDR1 SGHDN, CDR2 FVKESK. The V end lost 0 bases, the J end lost 0 bases, and 9 bases lay between the germline ends. The CDR3 extends over 15 amino acids. CDR3 in amino acids: CASSQDPESSYEQYF. The CDR3 nucleotides are TGTGCCAGCAGCCAAGACCCGGAGAGCTCCTACGAGCAGTACTTC.

This clone was picked up one time. The chain recombines TRBV9 with TRBJ2-5; D may be TRBD2 (6 bases). Trimming left V 4 bases short and J 5 bases short, with 18 bases between. The germline V gene has CDR1 SGDLS and CDR2 YYNGEE. CDR3 length: 15 residues. The chain's CDR3 is CASSRGGTGDETQYF. CDR3 sequence (DNA): TGTGCCAGCAGCCGTGGGGGGACGGGAGACGAGACCCAGTACTTC.

The chain carries TRBV4-1 and TRBJ2-1, with 13 bases aligning to TRBD2. Trimming cost V 1 base and J 6 bases; bases outside gene matches: 9. Germline loops: CDR1 MGHRA, CDR2 YSYEKL. This CDR3 has 18 residues. CDR3 amino acids: CASSQGLAGGRSGNEQFF. CDR3 DNA: TGCGCCAGCAGCCAAGGACTAGCGGGAGGCAGAAGTGGCAATGAGCAGTTCTTC.

This chain connects TRBV28 to TRBJ1-5; 7 bases align to TRBD1. V trimming: 6 bases; J trimming: 7 bases; junction bases outside the gene matches: 3. Germline values: CDR1 MDHEN, CDR2 SYDVKM. The length of the CDR3 is 12 residues. CDR3 residues: CASRQTGQPQHF. The DNA for the CDR3 is TGTGCCAGCAGGCAGACAGGGCAGCCCCAGCATTTT.

This chain connects TRBV11-2 to TRBJ2-3, with D unclear. Deletions cut 0 bases from V and 4 bases from J, with 14 bases between. The CDR3 consists of 16 residues. In germline, CDR1 is SGHAT, CDR2 FQNNGV. CDR3 protein: CASSLDNSPGSDTQYF. Here the CDR3 DNA reads TGTGCCAGCAGCTTAGATAATTCTCCAGGTTCAGATACGCAGTATTTT.

Only one count was recorded for this clone. This chain links TRBV30 with TRBJ2-1; D ambiguous. CDR1 and CDR2 (germline): GTSNPN, SVGIG (reference sequence). The CDR3 spans 16 residues. V gave up 1 base and J gave up 2 bases, with 15 bases separating them. CDR3 in DNA: TGTGCCTGGAGTGAATCGCTAGTGATCCCCTACAATGAGCAGTTCTTC. Translating it yields CAWSESLVIPYNEQFF.

The V and J genes are TRBV25-1 and TRBJ1-3; 11 bases are shared with TRBD1. Germline trimming cut 9 bases from V and 3 bases from J; bases unmatched to any gene: 7. Germline V gene lookup returns CDR1 MGHDK and CDR2 SYGVNS. CDR3 length equals 15 residues. CDR3 in DNA: TGTGCCAGTCTGAGGACAGGGGGCTTTGGAAACACCATATATTTT. Amino acid sequence: CASLRTGGFGNTIYF.

The chain carries TRBV7-2 and TRBJ2-3, with D unresolved. Trimming cost V 5 bases and J 5 bases, with 8 bases left between them. Germline V gives CDR1 SGHTA, CDR2 FQGNSA. The CDR3 spans 12 residues. In DNA, the CDR3 is TGTGCCAGCAGCCGGTATGGAGATACGCAGTATTTT. It specifies CASSRYGDTQYF.

This chain connects TRBV6-4 to TRBJ2-3; a weak D match, TRBD2 (6 bases). The V end was cut by 0 bases, the J end by 3 bases, with 13 bases between. Germline CDR1 reads MRHNA; CDR2 reads SNTAGT. The CDR3 extends over 16 amino acids. CDR3 loop: CASSDSAGMGTDTQYF. CDR3 sequence (DNA): TGTGCCAGCAGTGACTCTGCGGGGATGGGGACAGATACGCAGTATTTT.

The CDR3 coding sequence is TGTGCCAGTAGTACCACATCACAGGGGGCTCAGCCCCAGCATTTT. Protein sequence: CASSTTSQGAQPQHF. The J gene is TRBJ1-5, the V gene TRBV19; 9 bases fit TRBD1. Germline assignment: CDR1 LNHDA and CDR2 SQIVND (reference sequence). This CDR3 comprises 15 residues. V shed 4 bases, J shed 6 bases, and the junction held 7 bases outside the gene matches.

The chain uses TRBV15 and TRBJ1-3; D is possibly TRBD1 (5 bases). The length of the CDR3 is 14 residues. CDR1 and CDR2 from the germline V gene are LNHNV and YYDKDF (reference sequence). V lost 1 base to trimming and J lost 8 bases, with 12 bases between them. CDR3 bases: TGTGCCACCAGCAGAGCGGGCCCGGGACACACCATATATTTT. Translation gives CATSRAGPGHTIYF.

The chain is built from TRBV18 and TRBJ1-5, with a weak D call TRBD1 (5 bases). Trimming took 4 bases from V and 7 from J, leaving 14 bases between them. CDR3 length equals 14 residues. From germline, CDR1 is KGHSH and CDR2 LQKENI. CDR3 DNA: TGTGCCAGCTCACTCCCAGGGTCGGTGCAGCCCCAGCATTTT. Translating it yields CASSLPGSVQPQHF.

V is TRBV7-2 and J is TRBJ2-3; 10 nucleotides line up with TRBD2. The CDR3 totals 17 residues. Germline CDR1 and CDR2: SGHTA and FQGNSA. J was trimmed by 0 bases and V by 5 bases; bases with no gene match: 8. The CDR3 reads CASSTGLAPVSTDTQYF. DNA of the CDR3: TGTGCCAGCAGCACGGGACTAGCGCCTGTTAGCACAGATACGCAGTATTTT. Using reference TRBV7-2 and TRBJ2-3 for the parts outside the CDR3, the full variable domain is GAGVSQSPSNKVTEKGKDVELRCDPISGHTALYWYRQSLGQGLEFLIYFQGNSAPDKSGLPSDRFSAERTGGSVSTLTIQRTQQEDSAVYLCASSTGLAPVSTDTQYFGPGTRLTVL.

The CDR3 here is CASRTHGATNEKLFF. DNA for the CDR3: TGTGCCAGCAGGACCCACGGCGCAACTAATGAAAAACTGTTTTTT. The rearrangement links TRBV28 to TRBJ1-4; D gene unclear. V lost 6 bases, J lost 0 bases, and 11 bases lay in between. Germline values: CDR1 MDHEN, CDR2 SYDVKM. The CDR3 runs to 15 residues.

The CDR3: CASSERSGSYNEQFF. Written as DNA, the CDR3 is TGTGCCAGCAGTGAGCGTAGCGGGTCTTACAATGAGCAGTTCTTC. This rearrangement joins TRBV2 to TRBJ2-1; 7 bases are shared with TRBD2. There are 15 residues in the CDR3. Germline lookup yields CDR1 SNHLY and CDR2 FYNNEI. J was trimmed by 4 bases and V by 3 bases; bases with no gene match: 6.